Below, 20 T cell receptor beta chains from the same sample are listed, as sequenced in a study of regulatory T cells in long-lasting Graves disease. Arm-PCR of CDR3 regions with iRepertoire HTBI primers generated TCR beta libraries. TCRdb analysed the multiplex PCR reads with MiXCR anew, one entry per CDR3 protein. The sample carries some 220,000 distinct CDR3 sequences, roughly 19% recorded once. Specified time point: newly diagnosed GD, antithyroid drugs for less than 3 months. Researchers made the TCR library from RNA that was extracted from PBMCs. These data also featured in a second study, about T cells in Graves' hyperthyroidism and ophthalmopathy.

The sample here was peripheral blood mononuclear cells (PBMCs), taken at new diagnosis, from a patient treated with antithyroid drugs. These receptors originate from a woman younger than 45 with Graves disease.

This clonotype was counted at least ten times. The gene calls are TRBV11-2 and TRBJ2-5, with D possibly TRBD2 on 6 matching bases. Per the germline V gene, CDR1 is SGHAT and CDR2 is FQNNGV. The CDR3 contains 13 residues. Trimming stripped 4 bases from V and 5 bases from J, with 11 bases between. DNA of the CDR3: TGTGCCAGCAGCTGGGGAGGTCGGGAGACCCAGTACTTC. Its protein is CASSWGGRETQYF.

The V and J genes are TRBV4-1 and TRBJ2-7, with 8 bases matching TRBD1. The CDR3 runs to 16 residues. The J segment lost 3 bases and the V segment lost 5 bases, leaving 12 bases of the junction unmatched. The germline V gene has CDR1 MGHRA and CDR2 YSYEKL. The CDR3 sequence is CASSYRARDRSYEQYF. The CDR3, as DNA: TGCGCCAGCAGCTATCGGGCCCGGGACAGGAGCTACGAGCAGTACTTC.

This clonotype was recorded at least ten times. The chain recombines TRBV27 with TRBJ2-1, with TRBD2 matching over 10 bases. This CDR3 has 15 amino acids. Germline V CDR1 and CDR2: MNHEY, SMNVEV (reference sequence). Trimming cost V 3 bases and J 4 bases; bases outside gene matches: 3. The CDR3 sequence: CASSLTSGLYNEQFF. CDR3 nucleotide sequence: TGTGCCAGCAGTTTGACTAGCGGGCTTTACAATGAGCAGTTCTTC.

Ten or more counts support this clonotype. CDR3 sequence: CASYPGTGVYEQYF. CDR3 nucleotide sequence: TGTGCCAGCTACCCCGGGACAGGGGTCTACGAGCAGTACTTC. The V call is TRBV28, the J call TRBJ2-7; 10 bases align to TRBD1. This CDR3 contains 14 residues. With V trimmed by 8 bases and J by 3 bases, 7 bases remained unmatched. Germline V gives CDR1 MDHEN, CDR2 SYDVKM.

The V gene is TRBV7-9, the J gene TRBJ1-2; weak D call: TRBD1 (5 bases). Germline-derived CDR1 and CDR2 are SEHNR and FQNEAQ (reference sequence). The V end lost 2 bases, the J end lost 4 bases, and 11 bases lay between the germline ends. The CDR3 contains 14 residues. For the CDR3, the DNA is TGTGCCAGCAGCTTAACAGGTTACTCCTATGGCTACACCTTC. Translation: CASSLTGYSYGYTF.

This clonotype occurred a few times. J is TRBJ2-1 and V is TRBV27, with 16 bases matching TRBD2. The J call may be in error: the DNA end matches TRBJ2-5 better. The CDR3 has 20 amino acids. Germline lookup yields CDR1 MNHEY and CDR2 SMNVEV (reference sequence). CDR3 bases: TGTGCCAGCAAACTCACCCCTCCTGGGACTAGCGGGAGGGCCTTGGAGACCCAGTACTTC. As protein: CASKLTPPGTSGRALETQYF.

This clonotype was seen many times. V gene TRBV2 combines with J gene TRBJ2-6, with D uncertain. CDR3 length equals 16 residues. CDR1 and CDR2 from the germline V gene are SNHLY and FYNNEI. V was pared by 5 bases and J by 0 bases, with 11 bases between. For the CDR3, the DNA is TGTGCCAGCAGTTGGCAGGAGCCCTCTGGGGCCAACGTCCTGACTTTC. As protein: CASSWQEPSGANVLTF.

The table lists this clonotype with many counts. The V gene is TRBV27, the J gene TRBJ2-1; 10 bases map to TRBD2. The trim removed 2 bases at V and 5 bases at J, leaving 9 bases unmatched. Germline V gene data show CDR1 as MNHEY and CDR2 as SMNVEV (reference sequence). The CDR3 is 17 residues long. The CDR3 spells CASSLVFRTSGHNEQFF. Here the CDR3 DNA reads TGTGCCAGCAGTTTAGTCTTTCGGACTAGCGGTCACAATGAGCAGTTCTTC.

This rearrangement joins TRBV12-3 or TRBV12-4 to TRBJ2-1; D gene uncertain. The V end was cut by 6 bases, the J end by 4 bases, with 25 bases between. This CDR3 comprises 18 residues. In nucleotides, the CDR3 is TGTGCCAGCAGCCCACCCGGGCAGGTGGGTAACTCATACAATGAGCAGTTCTTC. This codes for CASSPPGQVGNSYNEQFF.

This CDR3 is CASSRGQGFGNTIYF. In DNA form, the CDR3 reads TGTGCCAGCAGCCGCGGACAGGGATTTGGAAACACCATATATTTT. The V call is TRBV7-9, the J call TRBJ1-3; 8 bases match TRBD1. V lost 5 bases to trimming and J lost 3 bases; unmatched junction nucleotides: 6. The CDR3 spans 15 residues. CDR1 is SEHNR and CDR2 is FQNEAQ in the germline V gene (reference sequence).

This clonotype was recorded many times. The chain couples TRBV28 to TRBJ1-4; D is ambiguous. The ends were cut back, 11 bases at V and 8 bases at J, with 9 bases in the middle. Germline CDR1 is MDHEN and CDR2 is SYDVKM. The length of the CDR3 is 10 residues. The CDR3 sequence: CAAGREKLFF. CDR3 DNA sequence: TGTGCCGCCGGGAGGGAAAAACTGTTTTTT.

This rearrangement joins TRBV29-1 to TRBJ1-1, with D possibly being TRBD1 (5 bases). V lost 6 bases and J 0 bases, leaving 14 bases between the germline ends. The germline V gene has CDR1 SQVTM and CDR2 ANQGSEA. This CDR3 has 14 amino acids. CDR3 loop: CSVDGGTMNTEAFF. DNA for the CDR3: TGCAGCGTAGATGGGGGGACGATGAACACTGAAGCTTTCTTT. The variable domain in full, completed from reference TRBV29-1 and TRBJ1-1, reads SAVISQKPSRDICQRGTSLTIQCQVDSQVTMMFWYRQQPGQSLTLIATANQGSEATYESGFVIDKFPISRPNLTFSTLTVSNMSPEDSSIYLCSVDGGTMNTEAFFGQGTRLTVV.

This clonotype was detected ten times or more. The rearrangement joins TRBV19 to TRBJ2-1, with 10 bases identical to TRBD2. Germline CDR1 is LNHDA and CDR2 is SQIVND (reference sequence). The CDR3 sequence is 16 residues long. The trim removed 0 bases at V and 7 bases at J, leaving 6 bases unmatched. The CDR3, as DNA: TGTGCCAGTAGTATAGATGGTAGCGGGGGGCGGAATGAGCAGTTCTTC. Translating gives CASSIDGSGGRNEQFF.

This clonotype was detected many times. The rearrangement uses TRBV7-8 and TRBJ1-1; 7 bases fit TRBD1. V shed 5 bases and J 1 base; nucleotides not matched to a gene: 4. The germline V gene has CDR1 SGHVS and CDR2 FQNEAQ. The CDR3 runs to 14 residues. The CDR3 sequence is CASSPRQGNTEAFF. In DNA, the CDR3 is TGTGCCAGCAGCCCTCGACAGGGGAACACTGAAGCTTTCTTT.

This clonotype came up many times. The chain employs TRBV7-3 and TRBJ2-3; D remains unclear. Trimming removed 5 bases from V and 0 bases from J, with 12 bases in between. The CDR3 extends over 15 amino acids. The germline gives CDR1 SGHTA, CDR2 FQGTGA. The CDR3 DNA sequence: TGTGCCAGCAGCCTTGTGAGTACGAGCACAGATACGCAGTATTTT. It yields the protein CASSLVSTSTDTQYF.

In this sample, this clonotype turned up many times. The chain couples TRBV20-1 to TRBJ1-6; TRBD1 aligns across 7 bases. Germline V gene lookup returns CDR1 DFQATT and CDR2 SNEGSKA (reference sequence). This CDR3 has 14 residues. V was clipped by 1 base and J by 6 bases; unmatched bases: 3. CDR3 in DNA: TGCAGTGCTAGAGGACAGGGATCTAATTCACCCCTCCACTTT. Protein sequence: CSARGQGSNSPLHF.

This clonotype was observed many times. The chain employs TRBV2 and TRBJ2-3, with 11 bases aligning to TRBD2. CDR3 size: 15 residues. V lost 8 bases to trimming and J lost 4 bases; unmatched junction nucleotides: 8. The germline CDR1 and CDR2 sequences are SNHLY and FYNNEI. The CDR3 reads CASLITSGSADTQYF. The DNA for the CDR3 is TGTGCCAGCTTGATTACTAGCGGGAGTGCAGATACGCAGTATTTT.

Notes on this clonotype: This likely traces to a read error, being one base from a far larger clone. The chain employs TRBV28 and TRBJ2-1, with 10 positions matching TRBD2. The CDR3 loop spans 14 amino acids. With V trimmed by 8 bases and J by 6 bases, 7 bases remained unmatched. Germline values: CDR1 MDHEN, CDR2 SYDVKM. The DNA of the CDR3 is TGTGCCAGCGGGGGAGCGGGAGGGGGCAATGAGCAGTTCTTC. Protein sequence: CASGGAGGGNEQFF.

Many counts were recorded for this clonotype. The chain combines TRBV14 with TRBJ1-1; no clear D gene. The CDR3 totals 13 residues. CDR1 and CDR2 from the germline V gene are SGHDN and FVKESK. With 2 bases removed from V and 12 bases from J, the gap between germline ends came to 16 bases. In DNA form, the CDR3 reads TGTGCCAGCAGCCAATTCATCACTGAAAAGCCTTTCTTT. This codes for CASSQFITEKPFF.

The chain joins TRBV2 to TRBJ2-2, with a possible D match to TRBD2 (5 bases). In germline, CDR1 is SNHLY, CDR2 FYNNEI. The CDR3 runs to 13 residues. Trimming left V 8 bases short and J 2 bases short, with 9 bases between. CDR3 sequence: CASWETNTGELFF. DNA of the CDR3: TGTGCCAGCTGGGAGACTAACACCGGGGAGCTGTTTTTT. Full variable domain (rest looked up from reference TRBV2 and TRBJ2-2): EPEVTQTPSHQVTQMGQEVILRCVPISNHLYFYWYRQILGQKVEFLVSFYNNEISEKSEIFDDQFSVERPDGSNFTLKIRSTKLEDSAMYFCASWETNTGELFFGEGSRLTVL.